This T cell receptor beta chain was recovered during a study of CD8 T cells in ankylosing spondylitis. Regarding the study as a whole: Certain motif variants had earlier appeared in reactive arthritis synovial fluid and blood. What seemed typical of ankylosing spondylitis blood was a TCR beta motif built from about 8 highly homologous variants. Disease-linked clones reportedly showed significant enrichment in matched ankylosing spondylitis synovial fluid.

The CDR3 consists of 15 residues. CDR1 and CDR2 (germline): WNHNN, SYGVQD (reference sequence). Trimming left V 6 bases short and J 2 bases short, with 16 bases between. The TCR beta libraries were generated through quantitative 5'-RACE incorporating molecular barcodes. TCRdb redid the calling of the 5' RACE reads with MiXCR, one entry per CDR3 protein. The repertoire holds about 240,000 distinct CDR3 sequences, roughly 8.6% seen once, with almost 7% in the top ten. This clonotype has a count of ten or more. Its antigen is undetermined. This clonotype originated in a male donor with ankylosing spondylitis or in good health (not recorded which). V and J are TRBV10-1 and TRBJ2-5; D call uncertain. Specimen: blood, either unsorted or a sorted T cell fraction (not recorded which). CDR3 in DNA: TGCGCCAGCAGCCTTGACAAGGGCCCACAAGAGACCCAGTACTTC. Amino acids: CASSLDKGPQETQYF.